A selection of T cell receptor beta chains follows, all from one sample in a study of T cells in narcolepsy. Using immunoSEQ multiplex PCR, the repertoire was profiled, and TCRdb retains in-frame clones only, with some absent. This table has around 32,000 clones, roughly 77% appearing once. Sequencing was done on a sample of CD45RA- memory CD4+ T cells from PBMCs. The receptors originated from a human donor with narcolepsy. Each CDR3 is given with its conserved first and last residue. A D gene is named only where the DNA matches it firmly. The listing skips clone size in some rows; elsewhere it reads once, few, many or a size class.

V gene	D gene	clone size	J gene	CDR3 DNA	CDR3 protein
TRBV15	-	-	TRBJ2-1	TGTGCCACCAGCCCTAGGAGACACTCCCTTGCCCACAATGAGCAGTTCTTC	CATSPRRHSLAHNEQFF
TRBV2	TRBD2	-	TRBJ2-3	TGTGCCAGCAGCCCCGGGACTAGCGGGAGGGGCGTCACAGATACGCAGTATTTT	CASSPGTSGRGVTDTQYF
TRBV7-2	-	few	TRBJ2-2	TGTGCCAGCAGCTTAGAGCTGTTTTTT	CASSLELFF
TRBV11-2	TRBD2	-	TRBJ2-1	TGTGCCAGCAGCTTCCGGTTTAGCGGGAGGGGCTCCTACAATGAGCAGTTCTTC	CASSFRFSGRGSYNEQFF
TRBV27	-	-	TRBJ2-1	TGTGCCAGCAGGGCGCCCGGGGCAGGGGAAAATGAGCAGTTCTTC	CASRAPGAGENEQFF
TRBV6-6	TRBD2	-	TRBJ2-7	TGTGCCAGCAACAACGGGAGGCGACCTGGCGAGCAGTACTTC	CASNNGRRPGEQYF
TRBV5-1	TRBD2	-	TRBJ2-5	TGCGCCAGCTCCAGCGGGGTACGAGAGACCCAGTACTTC	CASSSGVRETQYF
TRBV29-1	TRBD2	-	TRBJ2-5	TGCAGCGACTTGGGTCTCAGGCTCTTAGCGGGAGGGGGGGAGACCCAGTACTTC	CSDLGLRLLAGGGETQYF
TRBV9	TRBD1	-	TRBJ2-6	TGTGCCAGCAGCCTCCGGGACAGGGGGCTTCTTCGTGGGGCCAACGTCCTGACTTTC	CASSLRDRGLLRGANVLTF
TRBV30	TRBD2	-	TRBJ2-1	TGTGCCTGGAGTGTCTCGGGGAGGGCCCACAATGAGCAGTTCTTC	CAWSVSGRAHNEQFF
TRBV2	-	-	TRBJ1-5	TGTGCCAGTTGTCAGGAGGCAGGGAGAAATCAGCCCCAGCATTTT	CASCQEAGRNQPQHF
TRBV5-1	TRBD1	-	TRBJ2-3	TGCGCCAGCAGCTTTTCGACAGGGAAAGCAGATACGCAGTATTTT	CASSFSTGKADTQYF
TRBV9	-	-	TRBJ2-7	TGTGCCAGCAGCGTATCAGACATATCCTACGAGCAGTACTTC	CASSVSDISYEQYF
TRBV6-6	-	-	TRBJ2-7	TGTGCCAGCAGTGGCAGGGCCTACGAGCAGTACTTC	CASSGRAYEQYF
TRBV5-6	-	-	TRBJ2-2	TGTGCCAGCAGCTTATGGGCCGTCCTCACCGGGGAGCTGGTTTTT	CASSLWAVLTGELVF
TRBV7-4	-	-	TRBJ2-7	TGTGCCAGCAGACTTTGGGCTGCACGAACCTACGAGCAGTACTTC	CASRLWAARTYEQYF
TRBV5-6	-	-	TRBJ1-3	TGTGCCAGCAGCTTGATTGGGGAAGGGGGTATTGGAAACACCATATATTTT	CASSLIGEGGIGNTIYF
TRBV6-5	TRBD2	-	TRBJ2-7	TGTGCCAGCAAAAAGGGACTAGCGGGACCCTACGAGCAGTACTTC	CASKKGLAGPYEQYF
TRBV18	-	once	TRBJ2-7	TGTGCCAGCTCACCATTAAGTGCTAACGGCGAGCAGTACTTC	CASSPLSANGEQYF
TRBV14	-	-	TRBJ2-7	TGTGCCAGCAGCCCCGGACAGCGGAACGGGGCGCAGTACTTC	CASSPGQRNGAQYF
TRBV27	-	-	TRBJ2-7	TGTGCCAGCAGTCCACTAGGGGTCGCCTACGAGCAGTACTTC	CASSPLGVAYEQYF
TRBV6-4	TRBD2	few	TRBJ2-7	TGTGCCACCCTGAAAAGGAAGCGGGAGACTTCCTACGAGCAGTACTTC	CATLKRKRETSYEQYF
TRBV18	TRBD1	-	TRBJ2-6	TGTGCCAGCTCACGGGACAGCCGCGCTGGGGCCAACGTCCTGACTTTC	CASSRDSRAGANVLTF
TRBV30	TRBD1	-	TRBJ1-1	TGTGCCTGGAGTTCCCGGACAGGGGGGTACACTGAAGCTTTCTTT	CAWSSRTGGYTEAFF
TRBV14	TRBD2	-	TRBJ2-1	TGTGCCAGCAGCCAAGATCTGGTAGCGGGAGGGTGGTTCTTC	CASSQDLVAGGWFF
TRBV6-5	TRBD1	few	TRBJ1-1	TGTGCCAGCAGTCGCCGACAGGGGGCTGAAGCTTTCTTT	CASSRRQGAEAFF
TRBV11-2	TRBD2	-	TRBJ2-1	TGTGCCAGCGCCGGGACTAGCGGCTACAATGAGCAGTTCTTC	CASAGTSGYNEQFF
TRBV19	-	-	TRBJ1-1	TGTGCCAGTAGTAGCCCCTTCGGCGAGGGCCCTGAAGCTTTCTTT	CASSSPFGEGPEAFF
TRBV4-3	-	-	TRBJ2-7	TGCGCCAGCAGCCAAGAGCGCCAGGTTAGCTCCTACGAGCAGTACTTC	CASSQERQVSSYEQYF
TRBV5-7	-	once	TRBJ2-7	TGTGCCAGCAGCTGGGCACCGGGTCCGTATTACGAGCAGTACTTC	CASSWAPGPYYEQYF
TRBV18	-	few	TRBJ2-2	TGTGCCAGCTCACCAATTGGGGCTAGTTCGCTCGGGGAGCTGTTTTTT	CASSPIGASSLGELFF
TRBV11-2	-	-	TRBJ2-1	TGTGCCAGCAGCTTAGCCCCAGGACCCCACAATGAGCAGTTCTTC	CASSLAPGPHNEQFF
TRBV7-3	TRBD1	-	TRBJ2-3	TGTGCCAGCAGCTTGGGACAGGGCCTTAGACTTTCTAGCACAGATACGCAGTATTTT	CASSLGQGLRLSSTDTQYF
TRBV5-5	-	-	TRBJ2-1	TGTGCCAGCAGCTTTAGCGGTACTATTTACAATGAGCAGTTCTTC	CASSFSGTIYNEQFF
TRBV2	-	-	TRBJ1-1	TGTGCCAGCAGCGCGCAGGGTCAAGGAGCTTTCTTT	CASSAQGQGAFF
TRBV19	-	-	TRBJ2-7	TGTGCCAGCCCAGGGACACATGGCTACGAGCAGTACTTC	CASPGTHGYEQYF
TRBV7-3	-	-	TRBJ2-7	TGTGCCAGCAGCTTACAGGGGGGGTCCCTCCACGAGCAGTACTTC	CASSLQGGSLHEQYF
TRBV5-1	-	-	TRBJ2-2	TGCGCCAGCAGCTTGGGGAGGACAGTTTCTTCCGGGGAGCTGTTTTTT	CASSLGRTVSSGELFF
TRBV27	TRBD2	-	TRBJ2-5	TGTGCCAGCAGTCCCAGGACTAGCGGGGATCAGAAGACCCAGTACTTC	CASSPRTSGDQKTQYF
TRBV16	-	-	TRBJ1-1	TGTGCCAGCAGCCAATCGTTGCAGGGTGAGGCTTTCTTT	CASSQSLQGEAFF
TRBV4-3	-	-	TRBJ2-5	TGCGCCAGCAGCGCTCAAATACAAGAGACCCAGTACTTC	CASSAQIQETQYF
TRBV19	-	-	TRBJ2-7	TGTGCCAGTAGTATGTTTGCACAGGTTGCCTACGAGCAGTACTTC	CASSMFAQVAYEQYF
TRBV5-1	-	-	TRBJ2-1	TGCGCCAGCAGCTTGCGAGTTCCCGGGACACTACACAATGAGCAGTTCTTC	CASSLRVPGTLHNEQFF
TRBV7-4	-	-	TRBJ2-7	TGTGCCAGCAGCTTATCAGAGGAGGGGTCCTACGAGCAGTACTTC	CASSLSEEGSYEQYF
TRBV5-1	-	-	TRBJ2-1	TGCGCCAGCAGCTCCGGAGGGCCTGGGAATGAGCAGTTCTTC	CASSSGGPGNEQFF
TRBV9	-	-	TRBJ2-7	TGTGCCAGCAGGAGAAGTAGGGGTTACGAGCAGTACTTC	CASRRSRGYEQYF